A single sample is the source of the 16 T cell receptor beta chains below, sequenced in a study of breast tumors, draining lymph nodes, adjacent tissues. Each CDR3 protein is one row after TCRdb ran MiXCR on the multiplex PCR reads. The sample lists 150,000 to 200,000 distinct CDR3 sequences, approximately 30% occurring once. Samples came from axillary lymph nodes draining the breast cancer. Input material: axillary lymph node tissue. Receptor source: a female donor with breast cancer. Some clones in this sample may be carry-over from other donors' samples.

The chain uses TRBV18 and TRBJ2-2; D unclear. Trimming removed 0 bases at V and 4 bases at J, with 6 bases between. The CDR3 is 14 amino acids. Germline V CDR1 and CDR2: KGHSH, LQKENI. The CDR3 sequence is CASSPPVGTGELFF. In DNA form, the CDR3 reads TGTGCCAGCTCACCACCGGTGGGCACCGGGGAGCTGTTTTTT. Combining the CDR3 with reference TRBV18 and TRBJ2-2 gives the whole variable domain NAGVMQNPRHLVRRRGQEARLRCSPMKGHSHVYWYRQLPEEGLKFMVYLQKENIIDESGMPKERFSAEFPKEGPSILRIQQVVRGDSAAYFCASSPPVGTGELFFGEGSRLTVL.

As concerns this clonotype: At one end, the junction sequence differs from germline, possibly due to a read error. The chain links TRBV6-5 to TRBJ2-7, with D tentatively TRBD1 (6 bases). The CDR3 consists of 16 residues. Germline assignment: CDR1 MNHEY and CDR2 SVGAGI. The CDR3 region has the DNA TGTGCCAGCAGTCTCTACAGGGAGATAAGCTCCTACAAGCAGTACTTC. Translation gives CASSLYREISSYKQYF.

The DNA for the CDR3 is TGTGCCAGCAGCCAAGATCAGGGGGCCAACGTCCTGACTTTC. It encodes CASSQDQGANVLTF. V gene TRBV4-2 combines with J gene TRBJ2-6; D remains unclear. V was clipped by 0 bases and J by 4 bases, with 4 bases between them. In germline, CDR1 is LGHNA, CDR2 YNFKEQ. This CDR3 spans 14 amino acids.

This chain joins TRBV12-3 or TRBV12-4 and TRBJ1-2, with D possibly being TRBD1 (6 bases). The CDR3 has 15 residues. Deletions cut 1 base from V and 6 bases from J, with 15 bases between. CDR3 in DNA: TGTGCCAGCAGTTTAGGGGGGCTAAAGGCAAATGGCTACACCTTC. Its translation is CASSLGGLKANGYTF.

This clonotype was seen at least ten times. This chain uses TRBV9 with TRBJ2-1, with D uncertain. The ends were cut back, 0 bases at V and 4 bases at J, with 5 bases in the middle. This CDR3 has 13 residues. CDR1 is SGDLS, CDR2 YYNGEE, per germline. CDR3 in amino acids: CASSVAEYNEQFF. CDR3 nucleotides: TGTGCCAGCAGCGTAGCTGAATACAATGAGCAGTTCTTC.

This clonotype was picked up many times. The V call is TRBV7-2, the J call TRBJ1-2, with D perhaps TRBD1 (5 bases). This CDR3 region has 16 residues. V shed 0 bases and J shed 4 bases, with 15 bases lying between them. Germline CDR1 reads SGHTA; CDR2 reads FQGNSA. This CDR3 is CASSLARGRDGYGYTF. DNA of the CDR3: TGTGCCAGCAGCTTAGCTCGAGGCAGGGATGGCTATGGCTACACCTTC. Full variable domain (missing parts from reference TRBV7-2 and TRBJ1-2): GAGVSQSPSNKVTEKGKDVELRCDPISGHTALYWYRQSLGQGLEFLIYFQGNSAPDKSGLPSDRFSAERTGGSVSTLTIQRTQQEDSAVYLCASSLARGRDGYGYTFGSGTRLTVV.

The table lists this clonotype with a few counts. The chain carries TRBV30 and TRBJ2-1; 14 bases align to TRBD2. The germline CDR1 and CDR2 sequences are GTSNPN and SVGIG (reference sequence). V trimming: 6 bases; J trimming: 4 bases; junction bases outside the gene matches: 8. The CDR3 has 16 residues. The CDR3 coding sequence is TGTGCCTGCTCCGCCGGGACTAGCGGGGGATACAATGAGCAGTTCTTC. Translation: CACSAGTSGGYNEQFF.

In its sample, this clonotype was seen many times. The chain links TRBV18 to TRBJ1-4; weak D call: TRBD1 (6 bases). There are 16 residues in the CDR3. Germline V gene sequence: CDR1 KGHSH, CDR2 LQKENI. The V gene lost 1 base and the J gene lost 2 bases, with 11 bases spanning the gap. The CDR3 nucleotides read TGTGCCAGCTCACCACACGCGGGGGCGACTAATGAAAAACTGTTTTTT. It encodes CASSPHAGATNEKLFF.

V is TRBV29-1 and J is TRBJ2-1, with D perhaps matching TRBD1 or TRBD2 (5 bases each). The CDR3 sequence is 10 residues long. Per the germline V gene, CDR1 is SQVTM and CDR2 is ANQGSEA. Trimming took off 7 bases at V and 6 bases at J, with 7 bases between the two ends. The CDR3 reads CSGGFNEQFF. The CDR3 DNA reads TGCAGCGGGGGGTTCAATGAGCAGTTCTTC.

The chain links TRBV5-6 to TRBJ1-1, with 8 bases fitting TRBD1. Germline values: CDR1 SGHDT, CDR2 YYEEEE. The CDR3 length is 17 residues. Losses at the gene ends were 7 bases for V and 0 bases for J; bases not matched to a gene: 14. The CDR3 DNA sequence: TGTGCCAGCCTTTTCCAGGGGGCGAGGCTTTTGAACACTGAAGCTTTCTTT. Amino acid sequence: CASLFQGARLLNTEAFF.

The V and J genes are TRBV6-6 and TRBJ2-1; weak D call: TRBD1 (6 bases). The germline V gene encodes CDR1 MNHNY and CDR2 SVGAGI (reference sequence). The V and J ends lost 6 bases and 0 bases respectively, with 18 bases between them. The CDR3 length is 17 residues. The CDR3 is CASSHQLTGSSYNEQFF. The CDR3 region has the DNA TGTGCCAGCAGCCATCAATTAACAGGGAGCTCCTACAATGAGCAGTTCTTC.

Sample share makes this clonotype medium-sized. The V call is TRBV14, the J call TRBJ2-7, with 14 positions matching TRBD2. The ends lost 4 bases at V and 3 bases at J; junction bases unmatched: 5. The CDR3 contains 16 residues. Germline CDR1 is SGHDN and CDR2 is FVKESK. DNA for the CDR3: TGTGCCAGCAGCCGACGGACTAGCGGGAGGTTCTACGAGCAGTACTTC. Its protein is CASSRRTSGRFYEQYF.

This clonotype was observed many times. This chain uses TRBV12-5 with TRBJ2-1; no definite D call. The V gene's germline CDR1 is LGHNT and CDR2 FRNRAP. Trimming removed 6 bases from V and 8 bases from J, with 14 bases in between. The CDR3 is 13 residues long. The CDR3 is CASGIPLGYEQFF. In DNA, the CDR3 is TGTGCTAGTGGGATCCCTCTCGGGTATGAGCAGTTCTTC.

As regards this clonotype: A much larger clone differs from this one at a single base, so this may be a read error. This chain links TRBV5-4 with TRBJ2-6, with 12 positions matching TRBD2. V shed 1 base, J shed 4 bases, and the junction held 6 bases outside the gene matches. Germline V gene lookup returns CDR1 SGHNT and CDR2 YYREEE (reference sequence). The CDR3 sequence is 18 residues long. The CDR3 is CASSLLAGGFPGANVLTF. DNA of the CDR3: TGTGCCAGCAGCTTGCTAGCGGGAGGGTTCCCCGGGGCCAACGTCCTGACTTTC. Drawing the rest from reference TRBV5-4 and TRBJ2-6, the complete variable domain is ETGVTQSPTHLIKTRGQQVTLRCSSQSGHNTVSWYQQALGQGPQFIFQYYREEENGRGNFPPRFSGLQFPNYSSELNVNALELDDSALYLCASSLLAGGFPGANVLTFGAGSRLTVL.

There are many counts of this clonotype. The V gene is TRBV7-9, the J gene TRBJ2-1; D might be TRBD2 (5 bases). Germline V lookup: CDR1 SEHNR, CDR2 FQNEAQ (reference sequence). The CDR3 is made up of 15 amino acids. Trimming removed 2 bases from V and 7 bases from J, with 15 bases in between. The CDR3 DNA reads TGTGCCAGCAGCTTAAACCGCGGAAGGGAGAATGAGCAGTTCTTC. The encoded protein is CASSLNRGRENEQFF.

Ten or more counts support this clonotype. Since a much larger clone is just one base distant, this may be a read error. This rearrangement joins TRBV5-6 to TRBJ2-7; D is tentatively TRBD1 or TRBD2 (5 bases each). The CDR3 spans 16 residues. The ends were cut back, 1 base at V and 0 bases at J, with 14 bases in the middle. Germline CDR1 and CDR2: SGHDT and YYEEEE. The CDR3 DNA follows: TGTGCCAGCAGCTTGCTGGGACCGAGCGTCTCCTACGAGCAGTACTTC. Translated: CASSLLGPSVSYEQYF.